Each of the 28 T cell receptor beta chains below was sequenced from the same sample in a study of T-cell reconstitution after alpha-beta-depleted transplantation in children. This sample's TCRbeta library carried unique molecular identifier barcodes. Via MiXCR, TCRdb re-called the PCR reads, giving one row per CDR3 protein. The data contain roughly 610,000 distinct CDR3 sequences, about 10% of them seen just once; the ten biggest clones take up about 4%. Sequencing was performed on PBMCs from the stem cell graft donor, taken from the stem cell graft. Receptors originate from a human donor who donated a stem cell graft to a child with acute myeloid leukemia.

CDR3 region: CSARDFSGMDEQFF. CDR3 sequence (DNA): TGCAGTGCTAGAGATTTCTCGGGGATGGATGAGCAGTTCTTC. The rearrangement uses TRBV20-1 and TRBJ2-1; a possible D gene is TRBD2 (5 bases). The V and J ends lost 0 bases and 8 bases respectively, with 14 bases between them. The CDR3 totals 14 residues. Germline V gene sequence: CDR1 DFQATT, CDR2 SNEGSKA (reference sequence).

This clonotype has a count of ten or more. This sequence joins TRBV20-1 and TRBJ1-1, with TRBD1 as a possible D gene (5 bases). This CDR3 is 13 amino acids long. CDR1 and CDR2 from the germline V gene are DFQATT and SNEGSKA (reference sequence). The CDR3 loop is CSARVGGGTEAFF. The CDR3 nucleotides are TGCAGCGCCCGGGTCGGGGGAGGGACTGAAGCTTTCTTT.

V is TRBV6-2 or TRBV6-3 and J is TRBJ1-1; TRBD1 agrees at 10 bases. Trimming cost V 8 bases and J 6 bases; bases outside gene matches: 6. The CDR3 totals 13 residues. Germline assignment: CDR1 MNHEY and CDR2 SVGEGT. This CDR3 reads CASRDRGLAEAFF. The CDR3 DNA reads TGTGCCAGCCGAGACAGGGGGCTAGCTGAAGCTTTCTTT.

This clonotype was picked up many times. The V call is TRBV27, the J call TRBJ2-7; possible D gene TRBD1, 6 bases. The V end was cut by 5 bases, the J end by 3 bases, with 23 bases between. The germline CDR1 and CDR2 sequences are MNHEY and SMNVEV (reference sequence). The CDR3 loop spans 17 amino acids. Written as DNA, the CDR3 is TGTGCCAGCAGTCCCACCGTGGGGGCCTCGGAACTCTACGAGCAGTACTTC. Translated, it gives CASSPTVGASELYEQYF.

In this sample, this clonotype turned up a few times. The CDR3 bases are TGTGCCAGAAGTCCGGACAGCCTTAATCAGCCCCAGCATTTT. This encodes CARSPDSLNQPQHF. This sequence joins TRBV2 and TRBJ1-5; D is possibly TRBD1 (6 bases). Germline CDR1 reads SNHLY; CDR2 reads FYNNEI. The CDR3 loop spans 14 amino acids. V lost 9 bases to trimming and J lost 4 bases, with 16 bases between them.

This clonotype appeared a few times. The chain carries TRBV2 and TRBJ2-7, with D perhaps being TRBD1 or TRBD2 (6 bases each). Germline loops: CDR1 SNHLY, CDR2 FYNNEI. Trimming took 4 bases from V and 2 from J, leaving 15 bases between them. The CDR3 has 15 residues. CDR3 nucleotides: TGTGCCAGCAGTGTAGCAGCGGAGGGGGCCTACGAGCAGTACTTC. It is translated as CASSVAAEGAYEQYF.

This clonotype was observed a handful of times. The gene calls are TRBV28 and TRBJ2-7; 9 nucleotides align to TRBD1. V trimming: 5 bases; J trimming: 4 bases; junction bases outside the gene matches: 9. Germline CDR1 reads MDHEN; CDR2 reads SYDVKM. This CDR3 region has 15 residues. The CDR3 spells CASSPTADRGYEQYF. The CDR3 nucleotides read TGTGCCAGCAGTCCGACGGCGGACAGGGGTTACGAGCAGTACTTC.

This clonotype has just a few counts. V usage is TRBV29-1 and J usage is TRBJ2-4; 8 positions match TRBD2. With V trimmed by 2 bases and J by 6 bases, 9 bases remained unmatched. The V gene's germline CDR1 is SQVTM and CDR2 ANQGSEA. CDR3 size: 15 residues. The CDR3: CSVETAGGYPNIQYF. DNA for the CDR3: TGCAGCGTTGAAACGGCGGGAGGATACCCAAACATTCAGTACTTC.

This clonotype showed up many times. The chain links TRBV6-4 to TRBJ2-1; TRBD2 matches at 10 bases. The CDR3 runs to 14 residues. Trimming took 10 bases from V and 4 from J; bases not matched to a gene: 7. From germline, CDR1 is MRHNA and CDR2 SNTAGT. The CDR3 coding sequence is TGTGCCACTCTCACTAGCGGGATTTACAATGAGCAGTTCTTC. Translated: CATLTSGIYNEQFF.

V is TRBV30 and J is TRBJ1-4; weak D call: TRBD1 (6 bases). The CDR3 consists of 15 residues. Germline CDR1 GTSNPN, CDR2 SVGIG (reference sequence). The V end was cut by 3 bases, the J end by 0 bases, with 11 bases between. CDR3 region: CAWSGGQTTNEKLFF. The CDR3 coding sequence is TGTGCCTGGAGCGGCGGACAGACAACTAATGAAAAACTGTTTTTT.

Here the CDR3 DNA reads TGCAGTGCTAGAGAGGACCTTGGGCTAGCGGGATCTTCGGATGAGCAGTTCTTC. Translating it yields CSAREDLGLAGSSDEQFF. The V and J genes are TRBV20-1 and TRBJ2-1; 9 bases align to TRBD2. The trim removed 0 bases at V and 8 bases at J, leaving 17 bases unmatched. The CDR3 has 18 amino acids. From germline, CDR1 is DFQATT and CDR2 SNEGSKA (reference sequence).

This clonotype has ten or more counts. V is TRBV7-3 and J is TRBJ2-1; perhaps TRBD2 as D (5 bases). This CDR3 has 15 amino acids. V dropped 2 bases and J dropped 1 base, with 9 bases sitting between them. Germline V gene data show CDR1 as SGHTA and CDR2 as FQGTGA. This CDR3 reads CASSLASISYNEQFF. The CDR3 DNA reads TGTGCCAGCAGCTTAGCTAGCATATCCTACAATGAGCAGTTCTTC.

This clonotype showed up just a few times. The J gene is TRBJ2-7, the V gene TRBV28; no definite D call. V was trimmed by 5 bases and J by 3 bases, leaving 11 bases between them. CDR1 and CDR2 (germline): MDHEN, SYDVKM. The CDR3 is made up of 13 amino acids. The CDR3 is CASSINGLYEQYF. For the CDR3, the DNA is TGTGCCAGCAGTATCAACGGTCTCTACGAGCAGTACTTC. The whole variable domain, remainder taken from reference TRBV28 and TRBJ2-7, is DVKVTQSSRYLVKRTGEKVFLECVQDMDHENMFWYRQDPGLGLRLIYFSYDVKMKEKGDIPEGYSVSREKKERFSLILESASTNQTSMYLCASSINGLYEQYFGPGTRLTVT.

This clonotype turned up a few times. This rearrangement joins TRBV6-4 to TRBJ1-1; unclear D gene. CDR3 length: 17 residues. V was pared by 1 base and J by 6 bases, with 21 bases between. CDR1 is MRHNA, CDR2 SNTAGT, per germline. The CDR3 spells CASSDFHTRRVVAEAFF. CDR3 DNA sequence: TGTGCCAGCAGTGACTTTCACACCCGAAGGGTAGTTGCTGAAGCTTTCTTT.

This clonotype appeared a few times. The chain uses TRBV7-2 and TRBJ2-3; D is unresolved. CDR1 is SGHTA, CDR2 FQGNSA, per germline. The CDR3 spans 14 residues. V shed 7 bases and J shed 6 bases, with 17 bases lying between them. CDR3 DNA sequence: TGTGCCAGCACAATGCTTCGCGTTGGGGATACGCAGTATTTT. Protein: CASTMLRVGDTQYF.

Turning to this clonotype: Germline and junction disagree at one end, which may indicate a read error. CDR3 nucleotides: TGTGCCAGCAGTTACTCTCGACAGATTAATCACCCCCAGCATTTT. Its translation is CASSYSRQINHPQHF. The chain is built from TRBV6-2 or TRBV6-3 and TRBJ1-5; D is possibly TRBD1 (5 bases). This CDR3 has 15 residues. Germline V gene data show CDR1 as MNHEY and CDR2 as SVGEGT.

This clonotype was detected only a few times. This chain uses TRBV6-1 with TRBJ1-4; 7 nucleotides line up with TRBD1. With V trimmed by 6 bases and J by 4 bases, 5 bases remained unmatched. This CDR3 has 14 residues. Looked up from germline, CDR1 is MNHNS and CDR2 is SASEGT. The CDR3 loop reads CASRPGTVNEKLFF. The CDR3 nucleotides are TGTGCCAGCAGGCCCGGGACAGTTAATGAAAAACTGTTTTTT.

This clonotype was seen more than once but under ten times. The genes are TRBV5-1 and TRBJ2-7; possibly TRBD1 for D (5 bases). Trimming cost V 3 bases and J 5 bases, with 12 bases left between them. Germline CDR1 SGHRS, CDR2 YFSETQ. This CDR3 has 13 residues. CDR3 sequence (DNA): TGCGCCAGCAGCTCCCCAGGGAAGGACGAGCAGTACTTC. As protein: CASSSPGKDEQYF.

A word on this clonotype: The conserved phenylalanine or tryptophan normally closing the CDR3 is absent here, so this likely arose from a read error. J is TRBJ2-7 and V is TRBV25-1; D unclear. Germline CDR1 is MGHDK and CDR2 is SYGVNS. The V and J ends lost 3 bases and 2 bases respectively, with 8 bases between them. CDR3 length: 13 residues. CDR3 in amino acids: CASSEVGAYEQYL. Written as DNA, the CDR3 is TGTGCCAGCAGTGAGGTGGGCGCCTACGAGCAGTACCTC.

This clonotype has just a few counts. V and J are TRBV5-1 and TRBJ2-7; weak D call: TRBD1 (6 bases). The ends were cut back, 1 base at V and 0 bases at J, with 14 bases in the middle. The CDR3 sequence is 16 residues long. The germline gives CDR1 SGHRS, CDR2 YFSETQ. Written as DNA, the CDR3 is TGCGCCAGCAGCTTGACGGACAGCTTGAGCTCCTACGAGCAGTACTTC. This codes for CASSLTDSLSSYEQYF.

This clonotype has more than one count but fewer than ten. This chain connects TRBV5-1 to TRBJ2-2, with D unresolved. The CDR3 consists of 15 residues. The germline V and J ends were trimmed by 5 bases and 1 base, with 12 bases remaining between them. Germline V lookup: CDR1 SGHRS, CDR2 YFSETQ. The CDR3 loop is CASRTNSLNTGELFF. The CDR3 bases are TGCGCCAGCAGAACCAACAGTCTGAACACCGGGGAGCTGTTTTTT.

This clonotype came up many times. The V and J genes are TRBV21-1 and TRBJ1-3; the table's D call of TRBD1 was not tested on the DNA. TRBV21-1 is termed a pseudogene. This CDR3 region has 16 residues. Here the CDR3 reads CASSKEGRSAGNTIYF. The CDR3 nucleotides read TGTGCCAGCAGCAAAGAGGGACGGTCCGCTGGAAACACCATATATTTT.

In this sample, this clonotype turned up many times. This chain links TRBV5-1 with TRBJ2-7; 7 bases line up with TRBD1. After removal of 2 bases from V and 7 bases from J, the junction contained 12 bases not matched to a gene. The CDR3 runs to 15 residues. CDR1 is SGHRS, CDR2 YFSETQ, per germline. CDR3 sequence (DNA): TGCGCCAGCAGCTTTCAAGGACAGGCTTCTTGGGAGCAGTACTTC. Translating gives CASSFQGQASWEQYF.

Many counts were recorded for this clonotype. V gene TRBV19 combines with J gene TRBJ2-7, with a weak D call TRBD2 (5 bases). V gave up 0 bases and J gave up 11 bases, with 14 bases separating them. This CDR3 has 13 amino acids. The germline V gene encodes CDR1 LNHDA and CDR2 SQIVND (reference sequence). In DNA, the CDR3 is TGTGCCAGTAGTATAGAACCGGGGAAATTGAAGTACTTC. This sequence encodes CASSIEPGKLKYF.

This clonotype was recorded at least ten times. CDR3 sequence reads: CSAERGLAGQETQYF. CDR3 nucleotides: TGCAGTGCCGAGAGGGGACTAGCGGGACAAGAGACCCAGTACTTC. The chain is built from TRBV20-1 and TRBJ2-5, with 13 nucleotides matching TRBD2. Germline CDR1 DFQATT, CDR2 SNEGSKA (reference sequence). Trimming took 6 bases from V and 2 from J; bases not matched to a gene: 6. This CDR3 is built from 15 residues.

This chain uses TRBV3-1 with TRBJ1-5; D not resolved. Germline V gene lookup returns CDR1 LGHDT and CDR2 YNNKEL (reference sequence). V lost 0 bases and J lost 0, with 18 bases in between. The CDR3 runs to 19 residues. The CDR3 DNA is TGTGCCAGCAGCCAAGATTTCCGTCAGAAGGATGATAGCAATCAGCCCCAGCATTTT. This encodes CASSQDFRQKDDSNQPQHF.

This clonotype was counted a few times. The chain carries TRBV9 and TRBJ2-2; D perhaps matches TRBD2 (6 bases). The germline gives CDR1 SGDLS, CDR2 YYNGEE. The CDR3 totals 14 residues. The V end was cut by 7 bases, the J end by 4 bases, with 14 bases between. CDR3 protein: CASQGLPFTGELFF. The CDR3, as DNA: TGTGCCAGCCAGGGACTCCCCTTCACCGGGGAGCTGTTTTTT.

This clonotype was seen only a few times. The rearrangement links TRBV5-1 to TRBJ2-1; 7 bases fit TRBD1. The CDR3 runs 18 residues. Germline CDR1 reads SGHRS; CDR2 reads YFSETQ. V lost 4 bases to trimming and J lost 5 bases; unmatched junction nucleotides: 18. The CDR3 DNA reads TGCGCCAGCAGCAACCCTCGACAGGGAAGGGGCCTAAACAATGAGCAGTTCTTC. It yields the protein CASSNPRQGRGLNNEQFF.